The source of this T cell receptor (beta chain) is a study of T cell changes during pregnancy in multiple sclerosis. Sequenced by immunoSEQ multiplex PCR; TCRdb stores in-frame clones only, minus some. Altogether roughly 70,000 clones are present, approximately 92% being singletons, with the ten largest covering over 2%. The CDR3 runs 12 residues. V lost 2 bases, J lost 6 bases, and 6 bases lay in between. CDR1 and CDR2 from the germline V gene are SGHDT and YYEEEE. The chain employs TRBV5-6 and TRBJ2-1; D call uncertain. Here the sequenced sample was peripheral blood, taken before pregnancy. The receptor was derived from a female donor with multiple sclerosis, enrolled in a pregnancy study. The CDR3, as DNA: TGTGCCAGCAGCTTTAGCAGCAATGAGCAGTTCTTC. It encodes CASSFSSNEQFF.